The T cell receptor (beta chain) under discussion was sequenced for a study of beta chain features in type 1 diabetes. The overall study: Across all samples, 100 million to 130 million sorted cells were examined.

This clone was recorded a few times. Per the germline V gene, CDR1 is MNHEY and CDR2 is SVGAGI. Trimming took 6 bases from V and 2 from J, leaving 16 bases between them. This CDR3 comprises 15 residues. Every sorted population was more than 98% pure. The sequenced template was cDNA made from the entire isolated RNA. Sequenced by immunoSEQ multiplex PCR; TCRdb stores in-frame clones only, minus some. Among 130,000 to 150,000 clones, over 9.5% were seen once, and the ten largest hold under 1.5%. The source material was naive CD4+ T cells from blood. This sequence joins TRBV6-5 and TRBJ2-5; perhaps TRBD1 as D (5 bases). The sequence was collected from a young man in good health. CDR3 protein: CASSLTRQGQETQYF. CDR3 sequence (DNA): TGTGCCAGCAGCCTTACTCGTCAGGGACAAGAGACCCAGTACTTC.